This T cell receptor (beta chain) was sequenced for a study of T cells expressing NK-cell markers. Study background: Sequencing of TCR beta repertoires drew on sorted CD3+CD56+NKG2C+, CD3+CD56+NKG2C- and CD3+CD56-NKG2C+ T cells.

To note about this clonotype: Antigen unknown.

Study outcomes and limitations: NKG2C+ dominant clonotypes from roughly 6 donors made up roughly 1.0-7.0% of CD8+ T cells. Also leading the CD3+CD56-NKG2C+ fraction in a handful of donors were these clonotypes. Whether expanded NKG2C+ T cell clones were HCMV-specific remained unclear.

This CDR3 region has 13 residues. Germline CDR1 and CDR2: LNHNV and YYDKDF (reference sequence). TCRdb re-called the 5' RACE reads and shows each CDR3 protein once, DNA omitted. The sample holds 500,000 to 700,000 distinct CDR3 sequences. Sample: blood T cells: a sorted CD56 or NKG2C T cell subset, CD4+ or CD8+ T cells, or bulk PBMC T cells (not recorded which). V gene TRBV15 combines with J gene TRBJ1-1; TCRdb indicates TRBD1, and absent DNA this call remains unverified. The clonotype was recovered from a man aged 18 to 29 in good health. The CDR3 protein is CATSRDLGGEAFF.